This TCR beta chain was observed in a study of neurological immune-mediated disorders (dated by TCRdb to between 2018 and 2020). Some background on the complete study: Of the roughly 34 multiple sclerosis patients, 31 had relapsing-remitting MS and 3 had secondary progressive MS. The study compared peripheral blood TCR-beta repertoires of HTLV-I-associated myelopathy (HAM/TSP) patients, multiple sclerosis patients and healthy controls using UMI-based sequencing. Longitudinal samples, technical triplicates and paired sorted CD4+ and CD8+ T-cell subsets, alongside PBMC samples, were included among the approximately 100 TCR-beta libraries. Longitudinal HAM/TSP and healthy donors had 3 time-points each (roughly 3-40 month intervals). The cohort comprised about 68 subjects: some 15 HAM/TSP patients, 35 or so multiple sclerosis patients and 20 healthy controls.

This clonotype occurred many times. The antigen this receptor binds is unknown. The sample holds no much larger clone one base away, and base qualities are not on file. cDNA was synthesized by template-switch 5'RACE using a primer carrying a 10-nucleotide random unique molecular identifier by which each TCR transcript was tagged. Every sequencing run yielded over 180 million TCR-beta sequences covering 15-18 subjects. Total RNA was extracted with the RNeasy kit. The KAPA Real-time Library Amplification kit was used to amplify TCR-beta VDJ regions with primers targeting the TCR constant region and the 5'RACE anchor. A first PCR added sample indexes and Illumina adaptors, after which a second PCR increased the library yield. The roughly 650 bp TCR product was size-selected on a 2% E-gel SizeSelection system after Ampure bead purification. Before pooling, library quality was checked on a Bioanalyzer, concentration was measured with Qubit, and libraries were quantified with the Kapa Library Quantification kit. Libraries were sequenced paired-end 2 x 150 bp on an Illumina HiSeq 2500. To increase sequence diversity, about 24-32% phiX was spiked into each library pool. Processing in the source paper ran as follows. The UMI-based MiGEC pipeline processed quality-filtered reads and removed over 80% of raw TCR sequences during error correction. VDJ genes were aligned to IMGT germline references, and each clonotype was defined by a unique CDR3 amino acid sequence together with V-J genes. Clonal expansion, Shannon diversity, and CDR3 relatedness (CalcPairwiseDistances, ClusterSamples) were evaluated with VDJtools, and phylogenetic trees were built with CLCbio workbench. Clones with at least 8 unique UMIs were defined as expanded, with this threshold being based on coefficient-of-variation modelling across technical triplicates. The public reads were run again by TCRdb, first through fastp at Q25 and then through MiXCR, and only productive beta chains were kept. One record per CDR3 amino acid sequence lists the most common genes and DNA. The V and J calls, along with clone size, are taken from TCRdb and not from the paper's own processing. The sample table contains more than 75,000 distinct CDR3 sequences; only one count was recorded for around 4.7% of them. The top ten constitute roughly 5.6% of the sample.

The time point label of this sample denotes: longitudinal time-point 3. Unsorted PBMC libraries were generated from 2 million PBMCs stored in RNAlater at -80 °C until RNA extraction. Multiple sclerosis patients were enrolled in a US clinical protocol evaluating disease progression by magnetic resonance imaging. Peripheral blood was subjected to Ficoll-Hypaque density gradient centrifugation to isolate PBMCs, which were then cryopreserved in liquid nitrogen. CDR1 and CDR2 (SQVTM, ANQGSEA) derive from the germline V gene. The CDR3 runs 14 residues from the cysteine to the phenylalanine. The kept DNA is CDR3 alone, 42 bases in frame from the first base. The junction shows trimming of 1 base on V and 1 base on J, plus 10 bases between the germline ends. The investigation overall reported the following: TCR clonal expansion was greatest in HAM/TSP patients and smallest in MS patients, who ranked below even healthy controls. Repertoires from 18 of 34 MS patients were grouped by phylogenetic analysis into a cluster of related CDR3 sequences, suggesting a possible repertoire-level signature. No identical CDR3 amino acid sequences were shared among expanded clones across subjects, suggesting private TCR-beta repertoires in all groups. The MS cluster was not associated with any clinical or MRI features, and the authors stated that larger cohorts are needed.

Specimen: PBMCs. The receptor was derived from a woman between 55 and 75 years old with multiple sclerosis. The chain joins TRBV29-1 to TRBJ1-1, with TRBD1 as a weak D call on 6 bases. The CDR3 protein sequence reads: CSVEARGRNTEAFF. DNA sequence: TGCAGCGTTGAAGCCCGGGGGCGGAACACTGAAGCTTTCTTT. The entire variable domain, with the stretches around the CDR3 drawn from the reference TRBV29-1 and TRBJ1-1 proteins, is SAVISQKPSRDICQRGTSLTIQCQVDSQVTMMFWYRQQPGQSLTLIATANQGSEATYESGFVIDKFPISRPNLTFSTLTVSNMSPEDSSIYLCSVEARGRNTEAFFGQGTRLTVV.